One and the same sample provided the 9 T cell receptor beta chains below, sequenced in a study of blood T cell repertoires in COVID-19. Here immunoSEQ multiplex PCR was the method, and the copy in TCRdb shows in-frame clones only, minus some. Here the sample spans more than 200,000 clones, 80% to 90% being singletons. The sample was peripheral blood. Receptors originate from a man aged 30 to 39 with COVID-19, enrolled during active disease.

The chain combines TRBV2 with TRBJ1-4; no firm D call. Trimming took off 2 bases at V and 3 bases at J, with 4 bases between the two ends. The germline V gene has CDR1 SNHLY and CDR2 FYNNEI. This CDR3 comprises 13 residues. In nucleotides, the CDR3 is TGTGCCAGCAGTGAACTCCCTAATGAAAAACTGTTTTTT. It translates to CASSELPNEKLFF.

The chain recombines TRBV7-2 with TRBJ1-2, with 7 bases fitting TRBD1. The CDR3 loop spans 15 amino acids. The ends lost 5 bases at V and 5 bases at J; junction bases unmatched: 11. CDR1 and CDR2 from the germline V gene are SGHTA and FQGNSA. The CDR3 region is CASSPQQGDIYGYTF. The CDR3 nucleotides are TGTGCCAGCAGCCCCCAGCAGGGGGATATTTATGGCTACACCTTC.

The chain employs TRBV6-5 and TRBJ2-1; 9 nucleotides align to TRBD2. The germline V gene encodes CDR1 MNHEY and CDR2 SVGAGI. With 0 bases clipped from V and 4 bases from J, the junction kept 4 bases outside the gene matches. CDR3 length equals 16 residues. The CDR3 loop is CASSYSGTSFYNEQFF. The CDR3 DNA is TGTGCCAGCAGTTACTCCGGGACTAGCTTTTACAATGAGCAGTTCTTC.

The gene calls are TRBV18 and TRBJ1-1, with D possibly being TRBD1 (5 bases). The CDR3 is 16 amino acids. Germline lookup yields CDR1 KGHSH and CDR2 LQKENI. V was clipped by 3 bases and J by 2 bases, with 16 bases between them. The CDR3 sequence: CASSPSGHLLNTEAFF. For the CDR3, the DNA is TGTGCCAGCTCACCTTCCGGACACTTGTTAAACACTGAAGCTTTCTTT.

The CDR3 DNA sequence: TGTGCCAGTAGTATCGGCCTCAGGGGCTCTGGGCGAAAACTGTTTTTT. This codes for CASSIGLRGSGRKLFF. The chain carries TRBV19 and TRBJ1-4, with D maybe TRBD1 (6 bases). From germline, CDR1 is LNHDA and CDR2 SQIVND (reference sequence). V lost 3 bases to trimming and J lost 10 bases, with 21 bases between them. CDR3 size: 16 residues.

The chain combines TRBV28 with TRBJ2-1; 15 nucleotides agree with TRBD2. The germline CDR1 and CDR2 sequences are MDHEN and SYDVKM. The ends lost 4 bases at V and 3 bases at J; junction bases unmatched: 13. The length of the CDR3 is 20 residues. CDR3 sequence: CASSSPSRTSGRASYNEQFF. The CDR3 nucleotides are TGTGCCAGCAGTTCCCCCTCACGGACTAGCGGGAGGGCAAGCTACAATGAGCAGTTCTTC.

This clone has a single count. This sequence joins TRBV6-2 or TRBV6-3 and TRBJ1-3, with D hard to call. Trimming took off 6 bases at V and 3 bases at J, with 12 bases between the two ends. CDR1 is MNHEY, CDR2 SVGEGT, per germline. The CDR3 sequence is 14 residues long. This chain's CDR3 is CASSRTTGGNTIYF. The DNA for the CDR3 is TGTGCCAGCAGCCGCACGACGGGTGGAAACACCATATATTTT.

The genes are TRBV28 and TRBJ2-3, with D possibly being TRBD2 (6 bases). Germline CDR1 and CDR2: MDHEN and SYDVKM. CDR3 length: 14 amino acids. The germline V and J ends were trimmed by 5 bases and 3 bases, with 12 bases remaining between them. CDR3 sequence (DNA): TGTGCCAGCAGTACCTTGGGGGGTACAGATACGCAGTATTTT. Translation gives CASSTLGGTDTQYF.

A note on this clone: The same CDR3 is also encoded by other DNA sequences in this sample. This chain links TRBV5-1 with TRBJ1-1; D is possibly TRBD1 (6 bases). Trimming left V 4 bases short and J 5 bases short, with 9 bases between. Germline loops: CDR1 SGHRS, CDR2 YFSETQ. CDR3 length: 12 amino acids. The CDR3 region has the DNA TGCGCCAGCAGCCCCACAGGGACTGAAGCTTTCTTT. Translation: CASSPTGTEAFF. Full variable domain (remainder filled in from reference TRBV5-1 and TRBJ1-1): KAGVTQTPRYLIKTRGQQVTLSCSPISGHRSVSWYQQTPGQGLQFLFEYFSETQRNKGNFPGRFSGRQFSNSRSEMNVSTLELGDSALYLCASSPTGTEAFFGQGTRLTVV.